This T cell receptor beta chain appears in the sequencing data of a study of CD8+CD57+ T cells in acquired aplastic anemia. In germline, CDR1 is MNHEY, CDR2 SMNVEV (reference sequence). The CDR3 spans 15 residues. The ends were cut back, 6 bases at V and 1 base at J, with 14 bases in the middle. At least ten counts were recorded for this clonotype. TCR beta VDJ and CDR3 profiles were obtained from a genomic DNA template. TCRdb reanalysed the reads using MiXCR and keeps one entry per CDR3 protein. Altogether hundreds of thousands of distinct CDR3 sequences are present, about 70% being singletons, with the ten largest covering less than 4%.

The chain joins TRBV27 to TRBJ2-3, with D possibly matching TRBD1 (6 bases). The TCR comes from a human donor in good health, serving as a control. Sequenced input: sorted CD4+, CD8+, or CD8+CD57+ T cells (not recorded which) from PBMCs. CDR3 coding DNA: TGTGCCAGCAGCAAGACAGGACGTCGCACAGATACGCAGTATTTT. This gives the protein CASSKTGRRTDTQYF.